The clone carrying this TCR beta chain has just a few counts. How the authors handled the data: Counts of nucleated cells, estimated from reference gene primer amplification, were obtained. Some clones are missing from TCRdb's copy, which holds only in-frame ones; the method was immunoSEQ multiplex PCR. V and J calls and clone size are as listed in that table; D and trimming were resolved from the DNA. The data show over 120,000 clones, with roughly three quarters seen just once and about 1.8% held by the top ten. The data were taken from a study of blood T cell repertoires in COVID-19. Study as a whole: The study drew acute and convalescent COVID-19 samples from the United States, Italy and Spain. In each case, the material was cDNA or gDNA derived from T cells, B-cell-depleted T cells, or PBMCs.

With 3 bases clipped from V and 10 bases from J, the junction kept 6 bases outside the gene matches. Germline V gene lookup returns CDR1 SGHVS and CDR2 FQNEAQ. This CDR3 contains 14 residues. The rearrangement uses TRBV7-8 and TRBJ1-6; TRBD1 matches at 7 bases. The sequenced sample was peripheral blood. The source is a woman between 55 and 75 years old with acute or convalescent COVID-19. The CDR3 DNA reads as TGTGCCAGCAGCTTTGGACAGGACCAGTCACCCCTCCACTTT. Residues: CASSFGQDQSPLHF.